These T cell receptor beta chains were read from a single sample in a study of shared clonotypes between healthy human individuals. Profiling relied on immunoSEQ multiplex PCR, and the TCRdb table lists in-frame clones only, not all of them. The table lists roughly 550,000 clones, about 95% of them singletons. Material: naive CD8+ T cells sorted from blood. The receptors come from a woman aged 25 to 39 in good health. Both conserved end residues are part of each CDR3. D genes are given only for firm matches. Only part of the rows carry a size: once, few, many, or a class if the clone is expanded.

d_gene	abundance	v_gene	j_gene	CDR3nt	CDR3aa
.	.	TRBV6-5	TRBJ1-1	TGTGCCAGCAGTTATCCCGAGTCGGGAACTCCTGAAGCTTTCTTT	CASSYPESGTPEAFF
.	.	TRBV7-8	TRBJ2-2	TGTGCCAGCAGTTTCCCCAAGGGGGAGGTCGCCACCGGGGAGCTGTTTTTT	CASSFPKGEVATGELFF
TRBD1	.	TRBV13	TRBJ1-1	TGTGCCAGCAGTTCACCAGGACAGGGACTTGAAGCTTTCTTT	CASSSPGQGLEAFF
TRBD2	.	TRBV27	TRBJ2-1	TGTGCCAGCAGTTTAGGGTCTAGCGGGATAACTGAGCAGTTCTTC	CASSLGSSGITEQFF
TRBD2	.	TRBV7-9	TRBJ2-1	TGTGCCAGCAGTTCGGGACTAGCGGGCCGCTCCTACAATGAGCAGTTCTTC	CASSSGLAGRSYNEQFF
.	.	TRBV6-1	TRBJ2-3	TGTGCCAGCAGTGAAGCGGGGGTTCGAATGACCACAGATACGCAGTATTTT	CASSEAGVRMTTDTQYF
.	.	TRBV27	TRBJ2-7	TGTGCCAGCAGACTAGGGTACGAGCAGTACTTC	CASRLGYEQYF
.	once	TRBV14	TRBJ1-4	TGTGCCAGCAGCCAAGGAGGGGGGGGAACTAATGAAAAACTGTTTTTT	CASSQGGGGTNEKLFF
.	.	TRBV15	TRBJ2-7	TGTGCCACCAGCAGTATAACAGGGAACGAGCAGTACTTC	CATSSITGNEQYF
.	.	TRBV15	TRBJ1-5	TGTGCCACCAGCAGAGATGCGGACAGCAATCAGCCCCAGCATTTT	CATSRDADSNQPQHF
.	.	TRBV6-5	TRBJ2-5	TGTGCCAGCAGGACGAGCGGGTACCAAGAGACCCAGTACTTC	CASRTSGYQETQYF
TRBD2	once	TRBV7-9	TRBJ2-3	TGTGCCAGCATCACCAATAGCGGGAGTTTCGCAGATACGCAGTATTTT	CASITNSGSFADTQYF
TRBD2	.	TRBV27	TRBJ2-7	TGTGCCAGCAGTTTACTAGCGGGAGGGCCATCCTACGAGCAGTACTTC	CASSLLAGGPSYEQYF
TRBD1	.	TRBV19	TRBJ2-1	TGTGCCAGTACCCGGGACAGAGACAATGAGCAGTTCTTC	CASTRDRDNEQFF
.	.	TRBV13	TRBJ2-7	TGTGCCAGCAGCCCTGCGGCGGGAAGCTCCTACGAGCAGTACTTC	CASSPAAGSSYEQYF
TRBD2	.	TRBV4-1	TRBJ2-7	TGCGCCAGCAGCCACAGACTAGCGGGAGGGCCCTACGAGCAGTACTTC	CASSHRLAGGPYEQYF
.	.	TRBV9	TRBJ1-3	TGTGCCAGCAGCGTGCAGGACGCGGGCCTGGGAAACACCATATATTTT	CASSVQDAGLGNTIYF
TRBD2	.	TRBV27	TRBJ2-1	TGTGCCAGCGGTACTCTAAGCGGGAGTCTCGGTAATGAGCAGTTCTTC	CASGTLSGSLGNEQFF
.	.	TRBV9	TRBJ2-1	TGTGCCAGCAGCGACTCACGCGCGGCCTCCTACAATGAGCAGTTCTTC	CASSDSRAASYNEQFF
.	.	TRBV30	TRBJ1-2	TGTGCCTCCAACTCCGGGGTTAACTATGGCTACACCTTC	CASNSGVNYGYTF
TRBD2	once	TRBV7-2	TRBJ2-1	TGTGCCAGTGGGAGCGGGAGGTCCTACAATGAGCAGTTCTTC	CASGSGRSYNEQFF
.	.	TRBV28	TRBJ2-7	TGTGCCAGCAGTCTTACGGGGACTGTCTCATTCGAGCAGTACTTC	CASSLTGTVSFEQYF
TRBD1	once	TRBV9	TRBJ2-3	TGTGCCAGCAGCGGACGCGGGACAGGGATTCTTACAGATACGCAGTATTTT	CASSGRGTGILTDTQYF
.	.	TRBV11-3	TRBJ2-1	TGTGCCAGCAGCAAAACGACACGGGCGGGTATCAATGAGCAGTTCTTC	CASSKTTRAGINEQFF
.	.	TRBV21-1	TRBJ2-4	TGTGCCAGCACCAGGGAGGCCAAAAACATTCAGTACTTC	CASTREAKNIQYF
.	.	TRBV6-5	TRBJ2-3	TGTGCCAGCAGTTCCCGACCCCGTAGTAGCACAGATACGCAGTATTTT	CASSSRPRSSTDTQYF
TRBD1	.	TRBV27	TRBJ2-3	TGTGCCAGCAGAGGGAGACAGGGAGAATCTCCAGATACGCAGTATTTT	CASRGRQGESPDTQYF
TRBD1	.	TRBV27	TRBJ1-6	TGTGCCAGCAGTTTATCTACGACAGGGCGGGGATCACCCCTCCACTTT	CASSLSTTGRGSPLHF
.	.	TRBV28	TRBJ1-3	TGTGCCAGCACCGCGGGGGACTCTGGAAACACCATATATTTT	CASTAGDSGNTIYF
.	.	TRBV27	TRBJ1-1	TGTGCCAGCAGTTTATCTGGGGCCATGAACACTGAAGCTTTCTTT	CASSLSGAMNTEAFF
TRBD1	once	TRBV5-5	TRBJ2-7	TGTGCCAGCAGCGGCGGGACAGGGGTGTCCTACGAGCAGTACTTC	CASSGGTGVSYEQYF
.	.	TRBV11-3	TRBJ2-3	TGTGCCAGCAGCTTAACTTCGGAAAATACGCAGTATTTT	CASSLTSENTQYF
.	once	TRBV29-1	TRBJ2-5	TGCAGCGTTTCCGGGGGGCCTTCTTCCTCACAAGAGACCCAGTACTTC	CSVSGGPSSSQETQYF
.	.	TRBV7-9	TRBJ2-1	TGTGCCAGCAGCTCAATAGAGAATGAGCAGTTCTTC	CASSSIENEQFF
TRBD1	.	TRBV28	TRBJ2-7	TGTGCCAGCAGTGACAGGGATTCTGTCTACGAGCAGTACTTC	CASSDRDSVYEQYF
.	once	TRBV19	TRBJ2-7	TGTGCCAGTAGCTCCGGGCCAGCCTACGAGCAGTACTTC	CASSSGPAYEQYF
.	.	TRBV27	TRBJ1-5	TGTGCCAGCACCAGGGTCGGCGGCAATCAGCCCCAGCATTTT	CASTRVGGNQPQHF
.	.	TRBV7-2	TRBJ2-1	TGTGCCAGCAGCTTAGCATTGTGGGGATACAATGAGCAGTTCTTC	CASSLALWGYNEQFF
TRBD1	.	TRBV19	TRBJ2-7	TGTGCCAGTAGTATTGCAGGACAGGGGATTTCCTACGAGCAGTACTTC	CASSIAGQGISYEQYF
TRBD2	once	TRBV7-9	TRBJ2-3	TGTGCCAGCAGCTTGACTAGCCGAGAAGATACGCAGTATTTT	CASSLTSREDTQYF
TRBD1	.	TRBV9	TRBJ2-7	TGTGCCAGCAGCGAGGACAGGGGCGGCTACGAGCAGTACTTC	CASSEDRGGYEQYF
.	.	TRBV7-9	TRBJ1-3	TGTGCCAGCACCTCTGAGGACCATCACTCTGGAAACACCATATATTTT	CASTSEDHHSGNTIYF
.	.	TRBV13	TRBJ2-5	TGTGCCAGCAGCTATGGGACACCCCAAGAGACCCAGTACTTC	CASSYGTPQETQYF
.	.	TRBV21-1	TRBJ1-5	TGTGCCAGCAGCAATGACAGGTATCAGCCCCAGCATTTT	CASSNDRYQPQHF
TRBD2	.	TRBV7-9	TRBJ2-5	TGTGCCAGCAGCCCGGTACTAGCGGGAGGGCCGGGAGAGACCCAGTACTTC	CASSPVLAGGPGETQYF
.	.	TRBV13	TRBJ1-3	TGTGCCAGCAGCTTAAGGGGGGCAGATGGAAACACCATATATTTT	CASSLRGADGNTIYF
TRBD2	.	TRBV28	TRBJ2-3	TGTGCCAGCAGTTTCCCATCTAGCGGGAGAGAACCTCCAGATACGCAGTATTTT	CASSFPSSGREPPDTQYF
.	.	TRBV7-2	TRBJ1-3	TGTGCCAGCAGGACAAATATCGACAGTACTGGAAACACCATATATTTT	CASRTNIDSTGNTIYF
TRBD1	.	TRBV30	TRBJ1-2	TGTGCCTGGACCATGGACATGGACAGGGGCTACACCTTC	CAWTMDMDRGYTF
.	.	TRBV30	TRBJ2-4	TGTGCCTGGAGCGGCATTGGAAAAAAGGGGGCCAAAAACATTCAGTACTTC	CAWSGIGKKGAKNIQYF
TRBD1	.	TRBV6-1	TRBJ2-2	TGTGCCAGCAGTGATTTATGGACAGGGGGCAGGATCGGGGAGCTGTTTTTT	CASSDLWTGGRIGELFF
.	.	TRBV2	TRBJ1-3	TGTGCCAGCAGTCCGACAGAAAATAAGGACACCATATATTTT	CASSPTENKDTIYF
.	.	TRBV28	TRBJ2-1	TGTGCCAGCAGTTTCGGCCTAGTGGATGAGCAGTTCTTC	CASSFGLVDEQFF
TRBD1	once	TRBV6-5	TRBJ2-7	TGTGCCAGCAGACCGGGACAGGGTTACTACGAGCAGTACTTC	CASRPGQGYYEQYF
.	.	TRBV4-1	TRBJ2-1	TGCGCCAGCAGCCGCCGAGACCCGGGTAGTGGAAATGAGCAGTTCTTC	CASSRRDPGSGNEQFF